This TCR beta chain was sequenced in a study of graft-versus-host responses after intestinal transplantation. The overall study: Transplant recipients had multivisceral, liver-intestinal, or isolated intestinal grafts. Induction using anti-thymocyte globulin, followed by tacrolimus and steroids for 2 to 4 years, was given to all recipients.

Once graft tissue had been processed, intraepithelial and lamina propria lymphocytes were released. Whole-study findings and limits: Marrow from the recipient contained GvH clones, some of which had appeared first in ileum or blood.

Assay: immunoSEQ multiplex PCR; the TCRdb copy retains only in-frame clones and omits some. The sample lists 14,000 or so clones; 77% were seen once. Germline CDR1 and CDR2: MNHNY and SVGAGI (reference sequence). Germline trimming cut 6 bases from V and 7 bases from J; bases unmatched to any gene: 7. CDR3 length: 13 amino acids. This clone was seen a handful of times. The antigen remains unidentified. The chain is built from TRBV6-6 and TRBJ2-7; 9 nucleotides agree with TRBD1. The sequence came from a human patient who received an intestinal transplant, so some T cells may come from the graft donor. This specimen consisted of ileum tissue, obtained just under 28 days after intestinal transplant. CDR3 nucleotides: TGTGCCAGCAGCAGGACAGGGGTGGGGGAGCAGTACGTC. Its translation is CASSRTGVGEQYV.